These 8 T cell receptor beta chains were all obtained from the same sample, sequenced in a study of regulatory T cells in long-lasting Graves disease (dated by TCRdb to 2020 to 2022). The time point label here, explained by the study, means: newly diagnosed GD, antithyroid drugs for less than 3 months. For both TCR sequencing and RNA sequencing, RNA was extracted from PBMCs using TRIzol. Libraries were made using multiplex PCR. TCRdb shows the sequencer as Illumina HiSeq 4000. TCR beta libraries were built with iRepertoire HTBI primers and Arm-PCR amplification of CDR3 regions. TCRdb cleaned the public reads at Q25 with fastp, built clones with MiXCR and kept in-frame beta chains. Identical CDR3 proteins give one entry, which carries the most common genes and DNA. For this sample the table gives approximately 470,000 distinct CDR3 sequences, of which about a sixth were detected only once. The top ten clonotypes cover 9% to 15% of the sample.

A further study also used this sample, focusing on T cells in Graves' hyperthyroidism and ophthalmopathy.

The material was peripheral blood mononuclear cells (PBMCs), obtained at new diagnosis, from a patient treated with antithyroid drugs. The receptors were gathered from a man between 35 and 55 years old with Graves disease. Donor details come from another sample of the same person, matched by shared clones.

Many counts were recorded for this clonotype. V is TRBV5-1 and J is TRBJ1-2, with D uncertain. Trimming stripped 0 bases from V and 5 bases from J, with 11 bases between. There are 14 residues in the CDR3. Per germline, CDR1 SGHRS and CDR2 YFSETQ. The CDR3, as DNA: TGCGCCAGCAGCTTGGATCCGGGGATGTATGGCTACACCTTC. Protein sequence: CASSLDPGMYGYTF.

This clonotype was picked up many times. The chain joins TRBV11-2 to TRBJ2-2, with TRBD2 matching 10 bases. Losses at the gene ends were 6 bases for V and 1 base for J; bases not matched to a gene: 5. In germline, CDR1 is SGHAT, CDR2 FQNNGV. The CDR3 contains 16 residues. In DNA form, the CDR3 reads TGTGCCAGCAGGCGAACTAGCGGGGTGAACACCGGGGAGCTGTTTTTT. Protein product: CASRRTSGVNTGELFF.

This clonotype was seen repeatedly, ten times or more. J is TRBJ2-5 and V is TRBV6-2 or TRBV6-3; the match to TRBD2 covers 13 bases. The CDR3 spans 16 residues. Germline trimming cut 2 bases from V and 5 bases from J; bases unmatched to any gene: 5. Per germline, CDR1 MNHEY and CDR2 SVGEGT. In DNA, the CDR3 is TGTGCCAGCAGTTACGGACTAGCGGGAGATCGGGAGACCCAGTACTTC. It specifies CASSYGLAGDRETQYF.

The CDR3 DNA reads as TGTGCCAGCCTAATAGGGGACAGGGGGCTGGCTGAAGCTTTCTTT. This sequence encodes CASLIGDRGLAEAFF. The chain carries TRBV28 and TRBJ1-1; TRBD1 agrees at 12 bases. CDR1 is MDHEN, CDR2 SYDVKM, per germline. Trimming removed 8 bases from V and 6 bases from J; junction bases left unmatched: 10. CDR3 length equals 15 residues.

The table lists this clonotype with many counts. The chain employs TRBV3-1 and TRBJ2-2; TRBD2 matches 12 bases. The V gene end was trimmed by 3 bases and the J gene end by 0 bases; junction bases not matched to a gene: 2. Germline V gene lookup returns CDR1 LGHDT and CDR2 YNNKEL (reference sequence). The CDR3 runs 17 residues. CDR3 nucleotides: TGTGCCAGCAGCCATGGACTAGCGGGATCGAACACCGGGGAGCTGTTTTTT. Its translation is CASSHGLAGSNTGELFF. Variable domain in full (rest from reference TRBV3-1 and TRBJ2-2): DTAVSQTPKYLVTQMGNDKSIKCEQNLGHDTMYWYKQDSKKFLKIMFSYNNKELIINETVPNRFSPKSPDKAHLNLHINSLELGDSAVYFCASSHGLAGSNTGELFFGEGSRLTVL.

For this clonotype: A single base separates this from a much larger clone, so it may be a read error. As DNA, the CDR3 is TGTGCCAGCAGCCCTTCCCGGGCGGAACCCTACAATGAGCGGTTCTTC. This translates into CASSPSRAEPYNERFF. The chain employs TRBV12-3 or TRBV12-4 and TRBJ2-1; D call uncertain. The CDR3 runs to 16 residues.

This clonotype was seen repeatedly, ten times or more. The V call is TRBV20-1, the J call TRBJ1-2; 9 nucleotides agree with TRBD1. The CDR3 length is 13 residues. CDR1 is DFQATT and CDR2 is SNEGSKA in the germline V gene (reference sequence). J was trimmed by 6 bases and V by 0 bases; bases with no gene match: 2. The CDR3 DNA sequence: TGCAGTGCTAGAGATCGGACAGGGGATGGCTACACCTTC. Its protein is CSARDRTGDGYTF.

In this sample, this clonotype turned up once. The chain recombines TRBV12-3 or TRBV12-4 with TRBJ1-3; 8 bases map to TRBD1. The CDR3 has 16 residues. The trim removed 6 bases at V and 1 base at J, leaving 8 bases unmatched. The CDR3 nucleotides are TGTGCCAGCAGGCCGACAGGGGCGGTTTCTGGAAACACCATATATTTT. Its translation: CASRPTGAVSGNTIYF.